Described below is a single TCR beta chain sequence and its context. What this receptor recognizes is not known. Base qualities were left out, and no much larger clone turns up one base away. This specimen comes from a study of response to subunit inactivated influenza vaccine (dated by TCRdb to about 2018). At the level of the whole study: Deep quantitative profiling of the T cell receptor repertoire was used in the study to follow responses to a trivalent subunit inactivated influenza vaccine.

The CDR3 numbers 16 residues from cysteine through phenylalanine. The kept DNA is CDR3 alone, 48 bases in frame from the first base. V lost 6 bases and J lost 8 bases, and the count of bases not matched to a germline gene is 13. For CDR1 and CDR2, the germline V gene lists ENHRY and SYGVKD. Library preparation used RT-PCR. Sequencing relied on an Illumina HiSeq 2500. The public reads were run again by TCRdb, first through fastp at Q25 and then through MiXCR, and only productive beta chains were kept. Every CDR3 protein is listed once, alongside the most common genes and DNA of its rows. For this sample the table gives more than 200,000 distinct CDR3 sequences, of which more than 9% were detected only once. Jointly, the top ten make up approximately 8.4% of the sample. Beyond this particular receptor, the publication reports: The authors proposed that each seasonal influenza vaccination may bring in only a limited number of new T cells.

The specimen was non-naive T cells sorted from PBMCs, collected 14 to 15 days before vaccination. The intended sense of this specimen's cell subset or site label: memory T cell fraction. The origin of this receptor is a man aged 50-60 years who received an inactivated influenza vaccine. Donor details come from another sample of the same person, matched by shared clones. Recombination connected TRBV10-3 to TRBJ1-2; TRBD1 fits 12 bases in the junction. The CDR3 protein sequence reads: CAISLRPGQGAGGYTF. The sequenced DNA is TGTGCCATCAGCCTTAGACCGGGACAGGGGGCTGGAGGCTACACCTTC.